These 8 T cell receptor beta chains were sequenced from one sample in a study of control samples from healthy donors and cancer patients. Data came from immunoSEQ multiplex PCR; TCRdb stores just in-frame clones and leaves some out. The table records tens of thousands of clones, around 80% of them present only once. The sequenced material came from PBMCs. These receptors all stem from a man aged 55 to 70 with head and neck cancer.

This chain joins TRBV19 and TRBJ1-1; D not certain. The CDR3 runs to 12 residues. Per the germline V gene, CDR1 is LNHDA and CDR2 is SQIVND (reference sequence). Trimming left V 4 bases short and J 1 base short, with 4 bases between. Here the CDR3 reads CASSTGNTEAFF. The CDR3 DNA sequence: TGTGCCAGTAGTACAGGGAACACTGAAGCTTTCTTT.

The gene calls are TRBV4-1 and TRBJ2-1; 7 positions agree with TRBD2. Germline V gene sequence: CDR1 MGHRA, CDR2 YSYEKL. The trim removed 2 bases at V and 3 bases at J, leaving 13 bases unmatched. CDR3 length equals 18 residues. This CDR3 is CASSQSSHFAGDYNEQFF. Written as DNA, the CDR3 is TGCGCCAGCAGCCAATCATCACATTTTGCGGGGGACTACAATGAGCAGTTCTTC.

The chain links TRBV4-3 to TRBJ2-5; TRBD2 is a possible D gene (5 bases). The CDR3 runs 15 residues. In germline, CDR1 is LGHNA, CDR2 YSLEER. Trimming cost V 3 bases and J 2 bases, with 13 bases left between them. CDR3 protein: CASSHTYREQETQYF. The CDR3 DNA follows: TGCGCCAGCAGCCATACGTACCGGGAACAAGAGACCCAGTACTTC.

The chain links TRBV5-1 to TRBJ1-5; D gene ambiguous. This CDR3 is built from 13 residues. Trimming pared 0 bases from V and 4 bases from J, leaving 5 bases between. CDR1 is SGHRS and CDR2 is YFSETQ in the germline V gene. For the CDR3, the DNA is TGCGCCAGCAGCTTGGAGGCTAATCAGCCCCAGCATTTT. As protein: CASSLEANQPQHF.

The chain carries TRBV7-3 and TRBJ2-1; tentatively, D is TRBD2 (6 bases). Trimming cost V 1 base and J 7 bases, with 14 bases left between them. CDR3 length: 15 residues. The V gene's germline CDR1 is SGHTA and CDR2 FQGTGA. The CDR3 loop reads CASSLMGLGGNEQFF. The CDR3 nucleotides read TGTGCCAGCAGCTTAATGGGTCTTGGGGGGAATGAGCAGTTCTTC.

This clone was recorded only once. The rearrangement joins TRBV28 to TRBJ2-5; tentative D call: TRBD1 (6 bases). Germline-derived CDR1 and CDR2 are MDHEN and SYDVKM. The CDR3 sequence is 14 residues long. Between the trimmed V and J ends, which lost 6 bases and 5 bases, there was a span of 16 bases. For the CDR3, the DNA is TGTGCCAGCAGGTATACAGGGCTACGGGAGACCCAGTACTTC. Protein product: CASRYTGLRETQYF.

The chain couples TRBV10-3 to TRBJ1-1; D uncertain. This CDR3 has 13 amino acids. Germline loops: CDR1 ENHRY, CDR2 SYGVKD. Trimming shortened V by 2 bases and J by 7 bases, and 11 bases separated the two germline ends. In nucleotides, the CDR3 is TGTGCCATCAGTGAGGCAGGTTGGGGTGAAGCTTTCTTT. Residues: CAISEAGWGEAFF.

The gene calls are TRBV24-1 and TRBJ2-3, with D perhaps TRBD2 (5 bases). Trimming left V 9 bases short and J 5 bases short, with 8 bases between. There are 11 residues in the CDR3. Germline CDR1 is KGHDR and CDR2 is SFDVKD. CDR3 bases: TGTGCCACCCGGGAACGAGATACGCAGTATTTT. Translation: CATRERDTQYF.